A single sample is the source of the 32 T cell receptor beta chains below, sequenced in a study of CD8 T cells in ankylosing spondylitis. TCRdb used MiXCR to reprocess the 5' RACE reads, holding one entry per CDR3 protein. The top ten hold 8% to 13% of the sample, which has 200,000 or so distinct CDR3 sequences, around 13% seen once. Sequences were obtained from blood, either unsorted or a sorted T cell fraction (not recorded which). The origin of the receptors is a female donor with ankylosing spondylitis or in good health (not recorded which).

This clonotype was detected a few times. The J gene is TRBJ1-1, the V gene TRBV1. TRBV1 is given as a pseudogene. The CDR3 spans 16 residues. The CDR3 loop reads CTSSQDSKDVNTEAFF. The CDR3 nucleotides read TGCACCAGCAGCCAAGATAGTAAGGATGTGAACACTGAAGCTTTCTTT.

V gene TRBV20-1 combines with J gene TRBJ2-1; TRBD1 matches 7 bases. V lost 6 bases, J lost 3 bases, and 5 bases stayed unmatched. There are 13 residues in the CDR3. Germline V gene sequence: CDR1 DFQATT, CDR2 SNEGSKA (reference sequence). DNA of the CDR3: TGCAGTGCCCTCAGGGGGAACTACAATGAGCAGTTCTTC. This translates into CSALRGNYNEQFF.

The V gene is TRBV5-1, the J gene TRBJ1-1, with TRBD1 as a possible D gene (5 bases). The V and J ends lost 4 bases and 0 bases respectively, with 10 bases between them. The CDR3 runs to 14 residues. CDR1 and CDR2 (germline): SGHRS, YFSETQ. This chain's CDR3 is CASSAGTVNTEAFF. As DNA, the CDR3 is TGCGCCAGCAGCGCCGGGACGGTGAACACTGAAGCTTTCTTT.

This clonotype has a count of ten or more. This chain links TRBV12-3 or TRBV12-4 with TRBJ1-5; possible D gene TRBD1, 6 bases. This CDR3 is 12 amino acids long. Trimming left V 4 bases short and J 11 bases short, with 12 bases between. For the CDR3, the DNA is TGTGCCAGCAGTTCCAGGGGTTTGTCCCAGCATTTT. Protein sequence: CASSSRGLSQHF.

This clonotype was found a few times. The chain employs TRBV5-1 and TRBJ1-1, with TRBD1 identical over 8 bases. CDR1 SGHRS and CDR2 YFSETQ come from the germline V gene. The CDR3 extends over 14 amino acids. The V segment lost 1 base and the J segment 5 bases; nucleotides outside the gene matches: 4. The CDR3 region has the DNA TGCGCCAGCAGCTTGTCAGGGGGCAAGACTGAAGCTTTCTTT. Translated, it gives CASSLSGGKTEAFF.

This clonotype was seen many times. The chain employs TRBV29-1 and TRBJ2-1, with no clear D. Germline V gene sequence: CDR1 SQVTM, CDR2 ANQGSEA. Trimming took 5 bases from V and 6 from J, leaving 11 bases between them. This CDR3 region has 12 residues. In DNA form, the CDR3 reads TGCAGCGTTCGTCAGGATCCCAATGAGCAGTTCTTC. It translates to CSVRQDPNEQFF.

This clonotype was seen only a few times. The chain employs TRBV6-4 and TRBJ2-1; D tentatively fits TRBD1 or TRBD2 (5 bases each). CDR3 length equals 16 residues. Germline assignment: CDR1 MRHNA and CDR2 SNTAGT. Trimming shortened V by 4 bases and J by 2 bases, and 15 bases separated the two germline ends. The CDR3 sequence: CASSVTGTTPYNEQFF. The CDR3 coding sequence is TGTGCCAGCAGTGTCACCGGGACCACCCCCTACAATGAGCAGTTCTTC.

This clonotype was seen repeatedly, ten times or more. The rearrangement uses TRBV3-1 and TRBJ1-2; D is perhaps TRBD1 (6 bases). CDR1 is LGHDT, CDR2 YNNKEL, per germline (reference sequence). V lost 2 bases and J 6 bases, leaving 16 bases between the germline ends. CDR3 length: 15 amino acids. CDR3 nucleotides: TGTGCCAGCAGCCAAATCACAGGGCCAGTTCATGGCTACACCTTC. Translating it yields CASSQITGPVHGYTF.

The chain couples TRBV29-1 to TRBJ2-7; TRBD1 matches at 7 bases. The V segment lost 6 bases and the J segment 2 bases; nucleotides outside the gene matches: 13. This CDR3 is 15 amino acids long. Germline V gene data show CDR1 as SQVTM and CDR2 as ANQGSEA. The CDR3 coding sequence is TGCAGCGTGCAGGGGGACCACCAATCTACCTACGAGCAGTACTTC. It is translated as CSVQGDHQSTYEQYF.

This clonotype was seen a few times. The chain uses TRBV27 and TRBJ2-6; D uncertain. Germline CDR1 reads MNHEY; CDR2 reads SMNVEV (reference sequence). This CDR3 comprises 18 residues. The V gene lost 1 base and the J gene lost 0 bases, with 13 bases spanning the gap. DNA for the CDR3: TGTGCCAGCAGTTTATTCCTGGGCCGAAGCTCTGGGGCCAACGTCCTGACTTTC. It specifies CASSLFLGRSSGANVLTF.

This clonotype was counted many times. This rearrangement joins TRBV5-1 to TRBJ2-7; weak D call: TRBD2 (6 bases). Trimming cost V 8 bases and J 0 bases, with 15 bases left between them. There are 14 residues in the CDR3. CDR1 and CDR2 from the germline V gene are SGHRS and YFSETQ. The CDR3 DNA is TGCGCCAGTCGGAGGGGCCCTAGCTCCTACGAGCAGTACTTC. Its translation is CASRRGPSSYEQYF.

In this sample, this clonotype turned up a few times. The rearrangement uses TRBV9 and TRBJ2-2, with 7 bases matching TRBD1. Germline assignment: CDR1 SGDLS and CDR2 YYNGEE. The CDR3 has 16 residues. The V and J ends lost 0 bases and 5 bases, in that order; junction bases with no gene match: 7. CDR3 DNA: TGTGCCAGCAGCGTAGGGGTCCCGACAGGGACCGGGGAGCTGTTTTTT. Its translation: CASSVGVPTGTGELFF.

This clonotype appeared many times. V is TRBV20-1 and J is TRBJ1-2; D perhaps matches TRBD1 (6 bases). The germline CDR1 and CDR2 sequences are DFQATT and SNEGSKA (reference sequence). Deletions cut 1 base from V and 4 bases from J, with 10 bases between. CDR3 length: 13 residues. CDR3 nucleotides: TGCAGTGCTAGAGTAGGGGACACCTATGGCTACACCTTC. Encoded protein: CSARVGDTYGYTF.

This clonotype was detected ten times or more. As DNA, the CDR3 is TGCGCCAGCAGCGTCGGGACTAGCGGGAGGGTATACAATGAGCAGTTCTTC. It is translated as CASSVGTSGRVYNEQFF. The chain recombines TRBV5-1 with TRBJ2-1; 16 bases map to TRBD2. The CDR3 has 17 residues. Germline lookup yields CDR1 SGHRS and CDR2 YFSETQ. Trimming cost V 4 bases and J 4 bases; bases outside gene matches: 5.

This clonotype has more than one count but fewer than ten. The chain employs TRBV7-2 and TRBJ2-1; 11 positions match TRBD2. J lost 4 bases, V lost 5 bases, and 4 bases had no gene match. Germline V lookup: CDR1 SGHTA, CDR2 FQGNSA. The CDR3 consists of 15 residues. CDR3: CASSRGTSGYNEQFF. DNA of the CDR3: TGTGCCAGCAGCCGCGGGACTAGCGGATACAATGAGCAGTTCTTC.

This clonotype came up a few times. The genes are TRBV28 and TRBJ1-4, with D uncertain. Germline loops: CDR1 MDHEN, CDR2 SYDVKM. V lost 5 bases and J lost 10, with 14 bases in between. The CDR3 totals 13 residues. CDR3 in DNA: TGTGCCAGCAGTCCCCCCCAGAGTGGAAAACTGTTTTTT. It yields the protein CASSPPQSGKLFF. The complete variable domain, with remaining parts taken from reference TRBV28 and TRBJ1-4, reads DVKVTQSSRYLVKRTGEKVFLECVQDMDHENMFWYRQDPGLGLRLIYFSYDVKMKEKGDIPEGYSVSREKKERFSLILESASTNQTSMYLCASSPPQSGKLFFGSGTQLSVL.

DNA of the CDR3: TGTGCCAGCAACACTTGGGCGAGGGACACAGATACGCAGTATTTT. It specifies CASNTWARDTDTQYF. The gene calls are TRBV27 and TRBJ2-3; D is possibly TRBD2 (5 bases). This CDR3 comprises 15 residues. Trimming stripped 7 bases from V and 2 bases from J, with 16 bases between. The germline V gene has CDR1 MNHEY and CDR2 SMNVEV (reference sequence).

This clonotype was counted between two and nine times. V usage is TRBV12-3 or TRBV12-4 and J usage is TRBJ2-6, with 11 bases lining up with TRBD1. CDR3 length: 17 residues. The junction had 7 bases not matched to a gene; V was cut back by 6 bases and J by 3 bases. The CDR3 bases are TGTGCCAGCAGCAGGACAGGGGGCTTCGGTGGGGCCAACGTCCTGACTTTC. Protein product: CASSRTGGFGGANVLTF.

This clonotype was detected ten times or more. The J gene is TRBJ2-1, the V gene TRBV7-2; TRBD1 might be the D (5 bases). The CDR3 has 13 amino acids. Germline V gene sequence: CDR1 SGHTA, CDR2 FQGNSA. V lost 3 bases and J lost 5, with 8 bases in between. CDR3 residues: CASSLDTNNEQFF. CDR3 DNA sequence: TGTGCCAGCAGCTTGGACACTAACAATGAGCAGTTCTTC.

This clonotype was observed a few times. The rearrangement uses TRBV12-3 or TRBV12-4 and TRBJ2-7, with D uncertain. V was pared by 8 bases and J by 4 bases, with 9 bases between. The CDR3 has 11 amino acids. The CDR3 bases are TGTGCCAGCGGCAGCCTTTACGAGCAGTACTTC. Amino acids: CASGSLYEQYF.

This clonotype was observed at least ten times. The CDR3 loop is CASSPDGALAKNIQYF. CDR3 nucleotide sequence: TGTGCCAGCAGTCCGGACGGAGCCCTAGCCAAAAACATTCAGTACTTC. The chain carries TRBV28 and TRBJ2-4; no firm D call. In germline, CDR1 is MDHEN, CDR2 SYDVKM. Trimming stripped 5 bases from V and 0 bases from J, with 14 bases between. The CDR3 is made up of 16 amino acids.

Remarks on this clonotype: A read error may explain this, as a much larger clone is one base away. The chain uses TRBV3-1 and TRBJ1-6; 8 positions agree with TRBD1. The V gene's germline CDR1 is LGHDT and CDR2 YNNKEL (reference sequence). This CDR3 spans 14 amino acids. CDR3 sequence reads: CANSRGQGGSPLHF. The CDR3 bases are TGTGCCAACAGCCGAGGACAGGGAGGTTCACCCCTCCACTTT.

This clonotype was detected a few times. The chain is built from TRBV6-1 and TRBJ1-6; perhaps TRBD1 as D (5 bases). Germline CDR1 is MNHNS and CDR2 is SASEGT. Trimming removed 6 bases at V and 7 bases at J, with 13 bases between. The CDR3 contains 14 residues. CDR3 amino acids: CASRAGPKNSPLHF. The CDR3 DNA follows: TGTGCCAGCAGGGCGGGGCCTAAAAATTCACCCCTCCACTTT.

The CDR3 region has the DNA TGTGCCAGTAGTACAGGGACTACAAGCCAAGAGACCCAGTACTTC. Protein: CASSTGTTSQETQYF. The J gene is TRBJ2-5, the V gene TRBV19; 7 bases are shared with TRBD2. Germline V gives CDR1 LNHDA, CDR2 SQIVND (reference sequence). V shed 4 bases, J shed 1 base, and the junction held 6 bases outside the gene matches. The CDR3 runs 15 residues.

The chain has TRBV20-1 and TRBJ2-7; D uncertain. V was pared by 4 bases and J by 2 bases, with 18 bases between. The CDR3 covers 15 residues. Germline loops: CDR1 DFQATT, CDR2 SNEGSKA (reference sequence). The CDR3 sequence: CSATQLSGSAYEQYF. Here the CDR3 DNA reads TGCAGTGCTACCCAACTTTCCGGGTCAGCCTACGAGCAGTACTTC.

The gene calls are TRBV20-1 and TRBJ2-1; D ambiguous. The V and J ends lost 3 bases and 3 bases respectively, with 12 bases between them. The germline CDR1 and CDR2 sequences are DFQATT and SNEGSKA (reference sequence). The CDR3 is 14 amino acids. The DNA of the CDR3 is TGCAGTGCTAGGGAAGGCAACGACTACAATGAGCAGTTCTTC. Protein: CSAREGNDYNEQFF.

This clonotype came up many times. This rearrangement joins TRBV7-9 to TRBJ2-7, with TRBD2 matching 7 bases. This CDR3 is built from 16 residues. Germline V lookup: CDR1 SEHNR, CDR2 FQNEAQ (reference sequence). Germline trimming cut 1 base from V and 4 bases from J; bases unmatched to any gene: 10. Here the CDR3 reads CASSLEPGLPPYEQYF. The CDR3 nucleotides are TGTGCCAGCAGCTTAGAACCGGGACTACCTCCTTACGAGCAGTACTTC. Full variable domain (missing parts from reference TRBV7-9 and TRBJ2-7): DTGVSQNPRHKITKRGQNVTFRCDPISEHNRLYWYRQTLGQGPEFLTYFQNEAQLEKSRLLSDRFSAERPKGSFSTLEIQRTEQGDSAMYLCASSLEPGLPPYEQYFGPGTRLTVT.

In its sample, this clonotype was seen many times. The chain combines TRBV7-8 with TRBJ2-3, with D tentatively TRBD2 (5 bases). From germline, CDR1 is SGHVS and CDR2 FQNEAQ. The CDR3 consists of 10 residues. V shed 8 bases and J shed 5 bases, with 5 bases lying between them. The CDR3 sequence is CASGLDTQYF. CDR3 coding DNA: TGTGCCAGCGGACTAGATACGCAGTATTTT. The variable domain in full, completed from reference TRBV7-8 and TRBJ2-3, reads GAGVSQSPRYKVAKRGQDVALRCDPISGHVSLFWYQQALGQGPEFLTYFQNEAQLDKSGLPSDRFFAERPEGSVSTLKIQRTQQEDSAVYLCASGLDTQYFGPGTRLTVL.

CDR3 region: CASSFERAEAFF. The CDR3 nucleotides read TGTGCCAGCAGCTTCGAAAGGGCTGAAGCTTTCTTT. The genes are TRBV11-2 and TRBJ1-1; unclear D gene. The CDR3 has 12 amino acids. V dropped 3 bases and J dropped 6 bases, with 8 bases sitting between them. Germline-derived CDR1 and CDR2 are SGHAT and FQNNGV.

V usage is TRBV14 and J usage is TRBJ2-1; D perhaps matches TRBD2 (6 bases). Trimming pared 4 bases from V and 4 bases from J, leaving 17 bases between. Germline-derived CDR1 and CDR2 are SGHDN and FVKESK. This CDR3 comprises 16 residues. The CDR3 nucleotides are TGTGCCAGCAGCCCCCTGCTAGGACTAAGGTACAATGAGCAGTTCTTC. Its protein is CASSPLLGLRYNEQFF. Combining the CDR3 with reference TRBV14 and TRBJ2-1 gives the whole variable domain EAGVTQFPSHSVIEKGQTVTLRCDPISGHDNLYWYRRVMGKEIKFLLHFVKESKQDESGMPNNRFLAERTGGTYSTLKVQPAELEDSGVYFCASSPLLGLRYNEQFFGPGTRLTVL.

At least ten counts were recorded for this clonotype. The chain joins TRBV7-9 to TRBJ2-2; 9 positions match TRBD1. V was pared by 7 bases and J by 7 bases, with 10 bases of the junction left unmatched. CDR3 size: 15 residues. Germline V gene lookup returns CDR1 SEHNR and CDR2 FQNEAQ (reference sequence). CDR3 residues: CASIVWGQGNGELFF. CDR3 bases: TGTGCCAGCATCGTTTGGGGACAGGGAAACGGGGAGCTGTTTTTT.

In its sample, this clonotype was seen many times. The rearrangement uses TRBV9 and TRBJ1-2; no clear D. The V end was cut by 0 bases, the J end by 0 bases, with 9 bases between. The V gene's germline CDR1 is SGDLS and CDR2 YYNGEE. The CDR3 covers 15 residues. The CDR3 DNA sequence: TGTGCCAGCAGCGTAGGAGCGAATACTAACTATGGCTACACCTTC. This codes for CASSVGANTNYGYTF.